This T cell receptor (beta chain) was retrieved from a study of blood T cell repertoires in COVID-19. Study background: Samples came from the United States, Italy and Spain, spanning acute and convalescent COVID-19.

Produced via immunoSEQ multiplex PCR; TCRdb's table is partial and in-frame only. The table lists about 150,000 clones, 78% of them singletons. There are 14 residues in the CDR3. CDR1 is SGHDN and CDR2 is FVKESK in the germline V gene. Trimming cost V 1 base and J 6 bases, with 12 bases left between them. Everyone who took part was roughly 18 to 89 years old, and they came from fewer than 25 US areas. Symptom resolution, clearance, or two negative PCRs marked donors in Cohort 3 as recovered. The clonotype was recovered from a woman in her fifties or sixties who had recovered from COVID-19. V usage is TRBV14 and J usage is TRBJ1-2, with D unresolved. Sequenced material: PBMCs or T cells enriched from blood (not recorded which). The CDR3 region is CASSQGAGSHGYTF. Here the CDR3 DNA reads TGTGCCAGCAGCCAAGGAGCGGGAAGTCATGGCTACACCTTC.